The 21 T cell receptor beta chains below were found in one sample sequenced in a study of T cells after yellow fever vaccination. TCRdb re-analysed the 5' RACE reads in MiXCR, keeping a single row per CDR3 protein. The sample lists about 58,000 distinct CDR3 sequences; approximately 7.7% were seen once. Source: CD8+ T cells sorted from PBMCs, taken on the day of the first yellow fever vaccination. The receptor source for this set is a man younger than 35 who received the YFV17D yellow fever vaccine.

This clonotype was recorded at least ten times. The gene calls are TRBV4-1 and TRBJ1-2; D remains unclear. The CDR3 totals 14 residues. Germline-derived CDR1 and CDR2 are MGHRA and YSYEKL. V lost 0 bases, J lost 3 bases, and 8 bases lay in between. Here the CDR3 reads CASSQEPGDYGYTF. CDR3 DNA sequence: TGCGCCAGCAGCCAAGAGCCAGGAGACTATGGCTACACCTTC.

This rearrangement joins TRBV28 to TRBJ2-3, with D perhaps TRBD1 (6 bases). There are 15 residues in the CDR3. The germline V gene has CDR1 MDHEN and CDR2 SYDVKM. The V gene lost 7 bases and the J gene lost 2 bases, with 16 bases spanning the gap. The CDR3 spells CASIQMGALTDTQYF. Written as DNA, the CDR3 is TGTGCCAGCATTCAAATGGGGGCCCTCACAGATACGCAGTATTTT. Using reference TRBV28 and TRBJ2-3 for the parts outside the CDR3, the full variable domain is DVKVTQSSRYLVKRTGEKVFLECVQDMDHENMFWYRQDPGLGLRLIYFSYDVKMKEKGDIPEGYSVSREKKERFSLILESASTNQTSMYLCASIQMGALTDTQYFGPGTRLTVL.

J is TRBJ1-5 and V is TRBV6-6; D remains ambiguous. Deletions cut 7 bases from V and 5 bases from J, with 12 bases between. The CDR3 has 13 residues. Germline CDR1 MNHNY, CDR2 SVGAGI (reference sequence). This chain's CDR3 is CASTSGSYQPQHF. The CDR3 nucleotides are TGTGCCAGCACCTCGGGGAGCTATCAGCCCCAGCATTTT.

The chain uses TRBV5-6 and TRBJ1-4, with 7 nucleotides matching TRBD1. The CDR3 length is 15 residues. V shed 1 base and J 4 bases; nucleotides not matched to a gene: 4. Germline CDR1 is SGHDT and CDR2 is YYEEEE. As DNA, the CDR3 is TGTGCCAGCAGCTTGTGGACAGGCCGTAATGAAAAACTGTTTTTT. Translated: CASSLWTGRNEKLFF.

The table lists this clonotype with many counts. The CDR3 here is CASWLGGSGANVLTF. Here the CDR3 DNA reads TGCGCCAGCTGGCTGGGGGGCTCTGGGGCCAACGTCCTGACTTTC. The gene calls are TRBV5-1 and TRBJ2-6; D possibly corresponds to TRBD2 (6 bases). Germline V gene data show CDR1 as SGHRS and CDR2 as YFSETQ. The CDR3 totals 15 residues. Trimming took 7 bases from V and 0 from J, leaving 11 bases between them.

This clonotype was seen repeatedly, ten times or more. CDR3 sequence reads: CASSLRPSNYEQYF. CDR3 nucleotide sequence: TGTGCCAGCAGCTTACGTCCTAGCAACTACGAGCAGTACTTC. V is TRBV7-2 and J is TRBJ2-7; D is possibly TRBD2 (5 bases). From germline, CDR1 is SGHTA and CDR2 FQGNSA. CDR3 length: 14 residues. Trimming removed 2 bases from V and 3 bases from J, with 11 bases in between.

This clonotype was recorded a few times. V gene TRBV20-1 combines with J gene TRBJ2-5, with D perhaps TRBD1 or TRBD2 (5 bases each). Germline CDR1 is DFQATT and CDR2 is SNEGSKA (reference sequence). The CDR3 sequence is 14 residues long. Deletions cut 6 bases from V and 3 bases from J, with 17 bases between. The CDR3 DNA reads TGCAGTGCGGAAAACCGGGACGTAGAAGAGACCCAGTACTTC. Encoded protein: CSAENRDVEETQYF.

This clonotype has ten or more counts. The J gene is TRBJ2-5, the V gene TRBV5-1, with 8 positions matching TRBD2. This CDR3 comprises 16 residues. The V segment lost 2 bases and the J segment 3 bases; nucleotides outside the gene matches: 9. From germline, CDR1 is SGHRS and CDR2 YFSETQ. CDR3 in amino acids: CASSFERGRYKETQYF. CDR3 DNA: TGCGCCAGCAGCTTCGAGCGGGGGAGATACAAAGAGACCCAGTACTTC.

The V call is TRBV7-6, the J call TRBJ2-6; D is unclear. V lost 1 base, J lost 1 base, and 8 bases lay in between. The CDR3 has 16 amino acids. Germline CDR1 SGHVS, CDR2 FNYEAQ. In DNA, the CDR3 is TGTGCCAGCAGCTTAGTTTCCGTTTCTGGGGCCAACGTCCTGACTTTC. Amino acid sequence: CASSLVSVSGANVLTF.

The genes are TRBV29-1 and TRBJ1-2; TRBD1 matches 12 bases. This CDR3 has 15 residues. V shed 1 base, J shed 5 bases, and the junction held 5 bases outside the gene matches. Germline loops: CDR1 SQVTM, CDR2 ANQGSEA. CDR3 DNA sequence: TGCAGCGTTGAAGCGGGACAGGGGGCACGGTATGGCTACACCTTC. Protein product: CSVEAGQGARYGYTF.

This clonotype was counted at least ten times. The rearrangement uses TRBV9 and TRBJ2-5; 8 nucleotides agree with TRBD1. V lost 1 base and J lost 4; bases outside the gene matches: 3. The length of the CDR3 is 14 residues. Germline CDR1 SGDLS, CDR2 YYNGEE. The CDR3 DNA sequence: TGTGCCAGCAGCGTATGGGGGACAGGAGAGACCCAGTACTTC. Protein product: CASSVWGTGETQYF.

The V gene is TRBV6-2 or TRBV6-3, the J gene TRBJ2-3, with 7 bases matching TRBD1. Germline-derived CDR1 and CDR2 are MNHEY and SVGEGT. Germline trimming cut 2 bases from V and 0 bases from J; bases unmatched to any gene: 5. The CDR3 extends over 16 amino acids. CDR3 coding DNA: TGTGCCAGCAGTTACGAGGGGACAGCAAGCACAGATACGCAGTATTTT. Translating gives CASSYEGTASTDTQYF.

This clonotype was found many times. The V gene is TRBV15, the J gene TRBJ2-3; 7 bases agree with TRBD2. There are 17 residues in the CDR3. Looked up from germline, CDR1 is LNHNV and CDR2 is YYDKDF (reference sequence). With V trimmed by 0 bases and J by 0 bases, 6 bases remained unmatched. CDR3 DNA: TGTGCCACCAGCAGAGATTTGGCTAGCGGAAGCACAGATACGCAGTATTTT. Its protein product is CATSRDLASGSTDTQYF.

The V call is TRBV28, the J call TRBJ2-7; 8 positions agree with TRBD1. The CDR3 has 13 amino acids. The V segment lost 4 bases and the J segment 5 bases; nucleotides outside the gene matches: 4. CDR1 is MDHEN, CDR2 SYDVKM, per germline. CDR3 sequence: CASSWTGQNEQYF. The CDR3 DNA follows: TGTGCCAGCAGTTGGACAGGGCAGAACGAGCAGTACTTC.

This clonotype occurred many times. The chain employs TRBV6-2 or TRBV6-3 and TRBJ2-3; D might be TRBD2 (6 bases). The V end was cut by 8 bases, the J end by 1 base, with 16 bases between. Per the germline V gene, CDR1 is MNHEY and CDR2 is SVGEGT. The CDR3 runs to 15 residues. CDR3 DNA: TGTGCCAGCTCGGGACTCCTAATTGGCACAGATACGCAGTATTTT. Translated, it gives CASSGLLIGTDTQYF.

This clonotype was counted a few times. This chain joins TRBV18 and TRBJ2-7; TRBD1 is a possible D gene (5 bases). This CDR3 has 13 residues. From germline, CDR1 is KGHSH and CDR2 LQKENI. V dropped 2 bases and J dropped 3 bases, with 8 bases sitting between them. CDR3 residues: CASSPGRVYEQYV. CDR3 bases: TGTGCCAGCTCACCAGGCAGGGTCTACGAGCAGTACGTC.

The chain is built from TRBV24-1 and TRBJ2-1, with D unclear. The CDR3 has 16 residues. Trimming left V 5 bases short and J 0 bases short, with 13 bases between. From germline, CDR1 is KGHDR and CDR2 SFDVKD. CDR3 region: CATSGFAESSYNEQFF. The CDR3 DNA follows: TGTGCCACCAGTGGATTCGCTGAGAGCTCCTACAATGAGCAGTTCTTC.

This clonotype was recorded many times. The V gene is TRBV4-1, the J gene TRBJ2-4, with 9 positions matching TRBD1. V lost 0 bases to trimming and J lost 8 bases; unmatched junction nucleotides: 11. CDR1 and CDR2 from the germline V gene are MGHRA and YSYEKL. The CDR3 consists of 17 residues. The chain's CDR3 is CASSQDKRGQGWDIQYF. The CDR3 nucleotides read TGCGCCAGCAGCCAAGACAAACGCGGACAGGGGTGGGACATTCAGTACTTC.

Many counts were recorded for this clonotype. The J gene is TRBJ1-1, the V gene TRBV7-8, with D perhaps matching TRBD1 (5 bases). V lost 5 bases and J 8 bases, leaving 12 bases between the germline ends. The CDR3 extends over 12 amino acids. Per the germline V gene, CDR1 is SGHVS and CDR2 is FQNEAQ. CDR3 region: CASSPIGTEAFF. The CDR3 nucleotides read TGTGCCAGCAGCCCTATAGGGACCGAAGCTTTCTTT.

In its sample, this clonotype was seen many times. V gene TRBV4-2 combines with J gene TRBJ1-3, with no clear D. Germline CDR1 is LGHNA and CDR2 is YNFKEQ. With 1 base removed from V and 0 bases from J, the gap between germline ends came to 7 bases. CDR3 length: 15 amino acids. This CDR3 reads CASSQGVSSGNTIYF. Here the CDR3 DNA reads TGTGCCAGCAGCCAAGGCGTGAGCTCTGGAAACACCATATATTTT.

The rearrangement uses TRBV4-1 and TRBJ2-7, with D unclear. There are 13 residues in the CDR3. From germline, CDR1 is MGHRA and CDR2 YSYEKL. The CDR3 sequence: CASSHGLLYEQYV. Written as DNA, the CDR3 is TGTGCCAGCAGCCACGGGCTCCTCTACGAGCAGTACGTC.